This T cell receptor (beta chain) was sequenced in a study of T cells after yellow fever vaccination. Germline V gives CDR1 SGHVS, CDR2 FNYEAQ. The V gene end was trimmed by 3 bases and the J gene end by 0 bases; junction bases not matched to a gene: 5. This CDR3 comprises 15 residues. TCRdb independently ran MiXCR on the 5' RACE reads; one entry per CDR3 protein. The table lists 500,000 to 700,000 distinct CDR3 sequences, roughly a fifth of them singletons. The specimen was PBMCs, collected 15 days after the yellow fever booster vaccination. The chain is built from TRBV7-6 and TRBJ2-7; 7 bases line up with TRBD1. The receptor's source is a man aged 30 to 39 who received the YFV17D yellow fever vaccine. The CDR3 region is CASSFLTGPSYEQYF. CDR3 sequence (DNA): TGTGCCAGCAGCTTCCTGACAGGGCCCTCCTACGAGCAGTACTTC.